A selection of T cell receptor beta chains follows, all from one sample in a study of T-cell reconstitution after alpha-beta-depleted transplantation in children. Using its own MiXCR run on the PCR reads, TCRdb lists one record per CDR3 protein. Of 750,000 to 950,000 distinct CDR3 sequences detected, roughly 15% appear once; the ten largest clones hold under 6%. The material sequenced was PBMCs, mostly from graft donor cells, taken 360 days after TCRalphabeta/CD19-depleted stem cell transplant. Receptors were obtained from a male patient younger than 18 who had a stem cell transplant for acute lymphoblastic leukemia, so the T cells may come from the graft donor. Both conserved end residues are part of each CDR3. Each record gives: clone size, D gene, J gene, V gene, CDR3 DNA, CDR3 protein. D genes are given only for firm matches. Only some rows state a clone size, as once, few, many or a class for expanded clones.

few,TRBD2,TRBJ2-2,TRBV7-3,TGTGCCAGCAGCTCTTGGAGCGGGGGCAACACCGGGGAGCTGTTTTTT,CASSSWSGGNTGELFF
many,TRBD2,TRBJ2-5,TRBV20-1,TGCAGTGCTAGGAGCCCCTTGGGACTAGCCAAAGAGACCCAGTACTTC,CSARSPLGLAKETQYF
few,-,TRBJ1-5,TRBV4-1,TGCGCCAGCAGCCAGAATTCCCTCAATCAGCCCCAGCATTTT,CASSQNSLNQPQHF
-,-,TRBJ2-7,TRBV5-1,TGCGCCAGCAGCTCCCGGGACATTCCCTACGAGCAGTACTTC,CASSSRDIPYEQYF
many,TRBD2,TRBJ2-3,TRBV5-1,TGTGCCAGCAGCCTGGGACTAGCGGGAGGTGATACGCAGTATTTT,CASSLGLAGGDTQYF
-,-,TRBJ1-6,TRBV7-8,TGTGCCAGCAGCCCCGGGACGGTTAAAATACCCCTCCACTTT,CASSPGTVKIPLHF
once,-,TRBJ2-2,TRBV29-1,TGCAGCGTTGAATTGGGGTGGGGGACCGGGGAGCTGTTTTTT,CSVELGWGTGELFF
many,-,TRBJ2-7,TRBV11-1,TGTGCCAGCAGCTTAGAGCCCGACGGCTACGAGCAGTACTTC,CASSLEPDGYEQYF
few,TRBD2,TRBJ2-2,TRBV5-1,TGCGCCAGCAGTTCTGCACCGGGACTAGAAAAATTGAACACCGGGGAGCTGTTTTTT,CASSSAPGLEKLNTGELFF
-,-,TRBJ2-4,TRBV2,TGTGCCAGCGAGGGATTCACCAAAAACATTCAGTACTTC,CASEGFTKNIQYF
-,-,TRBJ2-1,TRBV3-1,TGTGCCAGCAGCCCTCCCCACCGCCAAAATGAGCAGTTCTTC,CASSPPHRQNEQFF
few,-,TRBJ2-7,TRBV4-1,TGCGCCAGCAGCCAAGATAACGAGGCAGGCTCCTACGAGCAGTACTTC,CASSQDNEAGSYEQYF
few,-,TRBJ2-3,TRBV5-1,TGCGCCAGCAGCTTGGGGCAGTCAGATACGCAGTATTTT,CASSLGQSDTQYF
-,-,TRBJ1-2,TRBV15,TGTGCCACCAGACTTAGCCGGGACTATGGCTACACCTTC,CATRLSRDYGYTF
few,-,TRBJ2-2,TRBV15,TGTGCCACCAGCAGACCCGGGAGAGGCGGGGAGCTGTTTTTT,CATSRPGRGGELFF
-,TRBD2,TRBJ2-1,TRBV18,TGTGCCAGCTCACCCACGACTAGCGGGAGCACCAATGAGCAGTTCTTC,CASSPTTSGSTNEQFF
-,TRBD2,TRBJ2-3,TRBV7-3,TGTGCCAGCAGCTTAGAGGTAGCGGGTACGCAGTATTTT,CASSLEVAGTQYF
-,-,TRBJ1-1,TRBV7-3,TGTGCCAGCAGCTTAACTTCCGGGCTGAAAGCTTTCTTT,CASSLTSGLKAFF
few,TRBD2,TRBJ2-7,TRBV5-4,TGTGCCAGCAGCTCCCTAGGGGCCAAGGCGGGAGTTGGAAGGTACGAGCAGTACTTC,CASSSLGAKAGVGRYEQYF
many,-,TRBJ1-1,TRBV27,TGTGCCAGCAGTTTAGACGGGGAAGCTTTCTTT,CASSLDGEAFF
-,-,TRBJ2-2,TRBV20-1,TGCAGTGCTAGCCAGATTTTTCAGAACACCGGGGAGCTGTTTTTT,CSASQIFQNTGELFF
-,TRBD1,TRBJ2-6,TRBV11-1,TGTGCCAGCTGTCGTTTACAGGGGATAATCGCTGGGGCCAACGTCCTGACTTTC,CASCRLQGIIAGANVLTF
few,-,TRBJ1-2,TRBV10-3,TGTGCCATCAGCCAAGTGGGGGCCAGGGCTTATGGCTACACCTTC,CAISQVGARAYGYTF
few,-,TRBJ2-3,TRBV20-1,TGCAGTGCTAGAGTATTGACTAGCACAGATACGCAGTATTTT,CSARVLTSTDTQYF
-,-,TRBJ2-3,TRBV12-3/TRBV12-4,TGTGCCAGCAGTCTAGGGCGGGGCCCCACAGATACGCAGTATTTT,CASSLGRGPTDTQYF
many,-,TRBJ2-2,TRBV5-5,TGTGCCAGCAGCCCGAGGTTAGATCGGACCGGGGAGCTGTTTTTT,CASSPRLDRTGELFF
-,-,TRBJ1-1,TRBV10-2,TGCGCCAGCAGTGAGTCAGAGGGCAAAGGAACTGAAGCTTTCTTT,CASSESEGKGTEAFF
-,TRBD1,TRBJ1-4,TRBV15,TGTGCCACCAGCGTCCGGGACAGGCCTAATGAAAAACTGTTTTTT,CATSVRDRPNEKLFF
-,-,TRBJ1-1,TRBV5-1,TGCGCCAGCAGCTGGGGACACGGGAACACTGAAGCTTTCTTT,CASSWGHGNTEAFF
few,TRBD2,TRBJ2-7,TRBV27,TGTGCCAGCAGTTTCCTCGCGGGGGTCGAGCAGTACTTC,CASSFLAGVEQYF
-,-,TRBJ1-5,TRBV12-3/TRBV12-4,TGTGCCAGCAGTCCCAGCAAAAGAGGCCAGCATTTT,CASSPSKRGQHF
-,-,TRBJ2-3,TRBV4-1,TGCGCCAGCAGCCAGAGTGGGCGAGCTAGCACAGATACGCAGTATTTT,CASSQSGRASTDTQYF
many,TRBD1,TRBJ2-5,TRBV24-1,TGTGCCACCAGTGATAGCGAAGGGGGCGAGACCCAGTACTTC,CATSDSEGGETQYF